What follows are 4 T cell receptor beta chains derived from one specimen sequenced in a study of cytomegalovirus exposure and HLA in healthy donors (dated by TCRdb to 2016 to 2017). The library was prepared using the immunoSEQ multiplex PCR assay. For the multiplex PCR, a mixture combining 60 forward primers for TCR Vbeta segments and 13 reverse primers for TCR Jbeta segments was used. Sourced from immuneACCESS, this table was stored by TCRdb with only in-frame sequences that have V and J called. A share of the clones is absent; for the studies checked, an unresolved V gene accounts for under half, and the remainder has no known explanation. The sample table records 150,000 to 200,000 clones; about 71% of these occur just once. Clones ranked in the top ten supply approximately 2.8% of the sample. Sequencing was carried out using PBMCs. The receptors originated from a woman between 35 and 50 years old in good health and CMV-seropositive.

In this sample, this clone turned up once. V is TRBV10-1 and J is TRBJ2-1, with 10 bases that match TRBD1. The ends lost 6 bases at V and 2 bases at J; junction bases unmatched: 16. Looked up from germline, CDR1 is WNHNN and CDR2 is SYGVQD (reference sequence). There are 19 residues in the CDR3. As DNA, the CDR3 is TGCGCCAGCAGGACTCCCCCCCAACCGGGACAGGGGCCCTACAATGAGCAGTTCTTC. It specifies CASRTPPQPGQGPYNEQFF.

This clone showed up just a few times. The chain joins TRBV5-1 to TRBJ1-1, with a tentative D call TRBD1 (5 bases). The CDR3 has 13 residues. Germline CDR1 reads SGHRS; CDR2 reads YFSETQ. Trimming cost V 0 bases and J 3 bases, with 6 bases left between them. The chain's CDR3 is CASSLVGDTEAFF. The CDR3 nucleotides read TGCGCCAGCAGCTTGGTAGGGGACACTGAAGCTTTCTTT.

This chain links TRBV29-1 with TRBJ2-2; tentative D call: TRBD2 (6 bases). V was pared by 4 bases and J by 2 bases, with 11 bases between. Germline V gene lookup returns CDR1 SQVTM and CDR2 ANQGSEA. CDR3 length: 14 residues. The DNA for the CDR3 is TGCAGCGTTGTAGGCGGGATCAACACCGGGGAGCTGTTTTTT. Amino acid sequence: CSVVGGINTGELFF.

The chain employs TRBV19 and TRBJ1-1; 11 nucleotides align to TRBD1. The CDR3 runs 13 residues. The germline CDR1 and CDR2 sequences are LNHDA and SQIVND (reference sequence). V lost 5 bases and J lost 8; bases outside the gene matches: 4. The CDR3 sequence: CASSLGQGAEAFF. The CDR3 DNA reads TGTGCCAGTAGTTTAGGACAGGGGGCGGAAGCTTTCTTT.